This T cell receptor beta chain was identified in a study of blood T cell repertoires in COVID-19. Across the study: There were acute and convalescent COVID-19 samples, and they came from the United States, Italy and Spain. Nucleic acid was either cDNA or gDNA, and it came from T cells, B-cell-depleted T cells, or PBMCs.

This CDR3 is built from 13 residues. Germline CDR1 reads MNHEY; CDR2 reads SVGAGI. Study processing details: Quantification of nucleated cells was approximated via reference gene primer amplification. The protocol was immunoSEQ multiplex PCR, while the TCRdb copy is restricted to in-frame clones and leaves out a portion. V, J and clone size were drawn from that table, and D and trimming were deduced from the DNA. Among roughly 93,000 clones, 80% to 90% were seen once, and the ten largest hold under 9.5%. This chain connects TRBV6-5 to TRBJ2-3; 10 positions agree with TRBD2. This receptor was obtained from a man over 45 with acute or convalescent COVID-19. Sequencing input: peripheral blood. CDR3 sequence: CATGSGGTDTQYF. In DNA form, the CDR3 reads TGTGCAACTGGTAGCGGGGGGACAGATACGCAGTATTTT.